These 19 T cell receptor beta chains share one sample of origin, sequenced in a study of blood T cells in healthy people across ages. The use of a sample-barcoded 5' primer and a J-beta primer mix characterized a second PCR of about 7 to 12 cycles. TCRdb ran MiXCR on the 5' RACE reads and lists one entry per CDR3 protein. The data contain roughly 930,000 distinct CDR3 sequences, roughly 50% of them singletons. The sequenced sample consisted of blood. The receptor set was obtained from a man aged 30-40 years in good health.

V usage is TRBV24-1 and J usage is TRBJ1-2; no clear D gene. This CDR3 region has 14 residues. Germline loops: CDR1 KGHDR, CDR2 SFDVKD. V lost 0 bases and J 11 bases, leaving 15 bases between the germline ends. The CDR3, as DNA: TGTGCCACCAGTGATTTGGACTCGACGGGAGGATACACCTTC. Amino acid sequence: CATSDLDSTGGYTF.

The chain combines TRBV9 with TRBJ2-5, with 11 bases identical to TRBD2. The CDR3 has 15 residues. The V segment lost 2 bases and the J segment 11 bases; nucleotides outside the gene matches: 11. Germline CDR1 and CDR2: SGDLS and YYNGEE. In DNA, the CDR3 is TGTGCCAGCAGCGTCGCTAGCGGGGGGTACAATGAGCAGTACTTC. It translates to CASSVASGGYNEQYF. The full variable domain, its missing parts supplied by reference TRBV9 and TRBJ2-5, is DSGVTQTPKHLITATGQRVTLRCSPRSGDLSVYWYQQSLDQGLQFLIQYYNGEERAKGNILERFSAQQFPDLHSELNLSSLELGDSALYFCASSVASGGYNEQYFGPGTRLLVL.

This clonotype was observed a handful of times. The V and J genes are TRBV27 and TRBJ2-1, with D perhaps matching TRBD1 or TRBD2 (5 bases each). Germline assignment: CDR1 MNHEY and CDR2 SMNVEV (reference sequence). This CDR3 spans 13 amino acids. The V end was cut by 5 bases, the J end by 14 bases, with 19 bases between. The CDR3 region has the DNA TGTGCCAGCAGTACAACCCGCAGGGACGTGGAGTTCTTC. It translates to CASSTTRRDVEFF.

The table lists this clonotype with a few counts. The V and J genes are TRBV12-3 or TRBV12-4 and TRBJ2-2; D is possibly TRBD1 (5 bases). CDR3 length: 14 residues. Between the trimmed V and J ends, which lost 3 bases and 1 base, there was a span of 6 bases. CDR3 in amino acids: CASSFGQNTGELFF. The CDR3 nucleotides read TGTGCCAGCAGTTTCGGACAGAACACCGGGGAGCTGTTTTTT.

As regards this clonotype: This could be a read error, since a much larger clone is one nucleotide away. The chain carries TRBV10-3 and TRBJ2-5, with D perhaps given as TRBD1 or TRBD2 (5 bases each). Germline V gives CDR1 ENHRY, CDR2 SYGVKD. The CDR3 sequence is 18 residues long. Trimming cost V 5 bases and J 1 base, with 23 bases left between them. The DNA for the CDR3 is TGTGCCATCAGTCGTCTACCCCCGGGAAATGGGGCCCAAGAGACCCAGTACTTC. This translates into CAISRLPPGNGAQETQYF.

V gene TRBV18 combines with J gene TRBJ2-7; D is possibly TRBD1 or TRBD2 (5 bases each). Deletions cut 8 bases from V and 5 bases from J, with 16 bases between. Per germline, CDR1 KGHSH and CDR2 LQKENI. The CDR3 runs 13 residues. CDR3 loop: CASTVSTGHEQYF. CDR3 in DNA: TGTGCCAGCACCGTCTCTACGGGACACGAGCAGTACTTC.

The CDR3 coding sequence is TGCAGTGCCGGGACAGGGGTGGGTGAGACCCAGTACTTC. Translation: CSAGTGVGETQYF. V and J are TRBV20-1 and TRBJ2-5; 10 bases are shared with TRBD1. CDR3 size: 13 residues. Germline V gene lookup returns CDR1 DFQATT and CDR2 SNEGSKA (reference sequence). Losses at the gene ends were 6 bases for V and 5 bases for J; bases not matched to a gene: 6.

This clonotype turned up a few times. The chain has TRBV9 and TRBJ2-7; D is possibly TRBD1 (6 bases). The CDR3 length is 15 residues. The germline CDR1 and CDR2 sequences are SGDLS and YYNGEE. Trimming removed 3 bases at V and 5 bases at J, with 18 bases between. CDR3 DNA: TGTGCCAGCAGCGCGACGATTACAGGGATCCACGAGCAGTACTTC. Translating it yields CASSATITGIHEQYF.

The V call is TRBV29-1, the J call TRBJ2-3; no firm D call. Trimming left V 7 bases short and J 0 bases short, with 14 bases between. The CDR3 spans 14 residues. Germline V lookup: CDR1 SQVTM, CDR2 ANQGSEA. In DNA form, the CDR3 reads TGCAGCGCTGCAAAGACGACTAGCACAGATACGCAGTATTTT. This codes for CSAAKTTSTDTQYF.

This clonotype came up a few times. A much bigger clone sits one base away, suggesting this may be a read error. V gene TRBV7-2 combines with J gene TRBJ2-7; D gene uncertain. Germline assignment: CDR1 SGHTA and CDR2 FQGNSA. The ends were cut back, 1 base at V and 0 bases at J, with 7 bases in the middle. CDR3 length: 14 residues. This CDR3 is CASSLDQSSYEQYF. CDR3 nucleotides: TGTGCCAGCAGCTTAGATCAGAGCTCCTACGAGCAGTACTTC.

The chain links TRBV7-2 to TRBJ2-7; 8 bases are shared with TRBD1. V lost 3 bases, J lost 0 bases, and 4 bases stayed unmatched. Germline V gives CDR1 SGHTA, CDR2 FQGNSA. The CDR3 is 15 residues long. The CDR3 nucleotides read TGTGCCAGCAGCTTCCAACAGGGGGGCTCCTACGAGCAGTACTTC. As protein: CASSFQQGGSYEQYF.

The genes are TRBV10-3 and TRBJ2-3, with unresolved D. V was shortened by 7 bases and J by 0 bases, with 14 bases between the two germline ends. This CDR3 region has 15 residues. Germline V lookup: CDR1 ENHRY, CDR2 SYGVKD. The CDR3 DNA reads TGTGCCATCACCCCAGGATCCCTTAGCACAGATACGCAGTATTTT. It is translated as CAITPGSLSTDTQYF.

This clonotype was seen a few times. This chain connects TRBV3-1 to TRBJ2-7, with 7 bases fitting TRBD2. In germline, CDR1 is LGHDT, CDR2 YNNKEL (reference sequence). The ends lost 0 bases at V and 4 bases at J; junction bases unmatched: 9. This CDR3 spans 16 amino acids. CDR3 DNA sequence: TGTGCCAGCAGCCAAGATACCCCGGGGGGTCCTTACGAGCAGTACTTC. It is translated as CASSQDTPGGPYEQYF.

This clonotype occurred many times. V is TRBV7-9 and J is TRBJ1-2; D is uncertain. Trimming removed 6 bases from V and 0 bases from J, with 8 bases in between. Germline V gene data show CDR1 as SEHNR and CDR2 as FQNEAQ (reference sequence). The CDR3 covers 13 residues. CDR3 nucleotide sequence: TGTGCCAGCAGAGAGGAGGCTAACTATGGCTACACCTTC. Its translation: CASREEANYGYTF.

The chain has TRBV2 and TRBJ2-3; no clear D. This CDR3 spans 13 amino acids. Deletions cut 8 bases from V and 2 bases from J, with 11 bases between. The germline V gene has CDR1 SNHLY and CDR2 FYNNEI. The CDR3 DNA reads as TGTGCCAGCTTGGGCAGCGACACAGATACGCAGTATTTT. It translates to CASLGSDTDTQYF.

The chain combines TRBV6-5 with TRBJ1-5; D is undetermined. The V end was cut by 0 bases, the J end by 6 bases, with 6 bases between. The CDR3 has 13 amino acids. The germline V gene encodes CDR1 MNHEY and CDR2 SVGAGI. CDR3: CASSYSSFQPQHF. In DNA form, the CDR3 reads TGTGCCAGCAGTTACTCGTCGTTTCAGCCCCAGCATTTT.

This clonotype showed up just a few times. Being one base from a much bigger clone, this may be a read error. The chain links TRBV2 to TRBJ2-1; D might be TRBD1 (6 bases). V lost 2 bases, J lost 8 bases, and 10 bases lay in between. Germline V lookup: CDR1 SNHLY, CDR2 FYNNEI. The CDR3 is 13 residues long. CDR3 in DNA: TGTGCCAGCAGTGAAAACAGGGACCATGAGCAGTTCTTC. Its translation: CASSENRDHEQFF.

In nucleotides, the CDR3 is TGTGCCAGCTCACCACAAGTGGGGGGGTTCAACAATGAGCAGTTCTTC. This encodes CASSPQVGGFNNEQFF. The V call is TRBV18, the J call TRBJ2-1; 7 bases match TRBD2. This CDR3 has 16 amino acids. The V and J ends lost 1 base and 5 bases, in that order; junction bases with no gene match: 8. Germline CDR1 and CDR2: KGHSH and LQKENI.

The chain joins TRBV7-3 to TRBJ2-3; possible D gene TRBD2, 5 bases. Germline CDR1 reads SGHTA; CDR2 reads FQGTGA. The CDR3 is made up of 11 amino acids. V was cut by 1 base and J by 14 bases, with 10 bases left in between. In nucleotides, the CDR3 is TGTGCCAGCAGCTTAAGTGGACTGATGTATTTT. It encodes CASSLSGLMYF.